The present TCR beta chain was sequenced within a study of T cells after posttransplantation cyclophosphamide. Notes on the study in general: Later blood repertoires were often dominated by clones from the donor CD8+ memory compartment.

V lost 3 bases and J lost 3, with 11 bases in between. This CDR3 has 15 residues. Germline V gene data show CDR1 as LNHDA and CDR2 as SQIVND (reference sequence). Libraries were prepared by immunoSEQ multiplex PCR; TCRdb keeps only in-frame clonotypes and omits some of them. The sample gives about 33,000 clones, none seen only once, and the top ten clones hold about 1.2%. This clone was seen at least ten times. Its antigen is still unknown. The sample taken for sequencing was PBMCs. The receptor comes from a girl under 18 in good health, CMV-negative, and a related stem cell transplant donor. J is TRBJ2-2 and V is TRBV19; perhaps TRBD1 as D (6 bases). CDR3 coding DNA: TGTGCCAGTAGTATCCGCCAGGGGTACACCGGGGAGCTGTTTTTT. Its translation is CASSIRQGYTGELFF. Together with reference TRBV19 and TRBJ2-2, the CDR3 gives the full variable domain: DGGITQSPKYLFRKEGQNVTLSCEQNLNHDAMYWYRQDPGQGLRLIYYSQIVNDFQKGDIAEGYSVSREKKESFPLTVTSAQKNPTAFYLCASSIRQGYTGELFFGEGSRLTVL.